The 22 T cell receptor beta chains below all came from one sample that was sequenced in a study of blood T cell repertoires in COVID-19. The table came from immunoSEQ multiplex PCR; TCRdb's copy has only in-frame clones and leaves some out. The sample records 150,000 to 200,000 clones, approximately 86% being singletons. Sequenced material: peripheral blood. All receptors come from a woman in her twenties or thirties with active or convalescent COVID-19.

The J gene is TRBJ2-1, the V gene TRBV6-5, with unresolved D. Trimming stripped 0 bases from V and 4 bases from J, with 10 bases between. CDR1 and CDR2 (germline): MNHEY, SVGAGI. CDR3 size: 15 residues. This CDR3 is CASSYSRQPYNEQFF. Written as DNA, the CDR3 is TGTGCCAGCAGTTACTCGAGGCAACCATACAATGAGCAGTTCTTC.

The chain joins TRBV6-5 to TRBJ2-2; 8 positions agree with TRBD1. The CDR3 is 16 amino acids. Trimming removed 1 base from V and 7 bases from J; junction bases left unmatched: 8. The germline CDR1 and CDR2 sequences are MNHEY and SVGAGI. In DNA form, the CDR3 reads TGTGCCAGCAGTTACTATGGACAGGGATGGGGCGGGGAGCTGTTTTTT. This codes for CASSYYGQGWGGELFF.

CDR3 coding DNA: TGTGCCAGCAGGTTCGTTAGCGGAGACTACAATGAGCAGTTCTTC. This translates into CASRFVSGDYNEQFF. This sequence joins TRBV2 and TRBJ2-1, with D perhaps TRBD2 (6 bases). The V gene's germline CDR1 is SNHLY and CDR2 FYNNEI. V lost 6 bases and J 3 bases, leaving 15 bases between the germline ends. This CDR3 has 15 residues.

This chain connects TRBV19 to TRBJ1-4; TRBD1 matches at 8 bases. Germline V gives CDR1 LNHDA, CDR2 SQIVND (reference sequence). The CDR3 sequence is 15 residues long. V gave up 6 bases and J gave up 3 bases; unmatched junction bases: 6. The CDR3 spells CASRIRTGSNEKLFF. Here the CDR3 DNA reads TGTGCCAGTAGGATCAGGACAGGGTCTAATGAAAAACTGTTTTTT.

This sequence joins TRBV3-1 (or the pseudogene TRBV3-2) and TRBJ1-2, with TRBD1 matching over 12 bases. The V gene end was trimmed by 6 bases and the J gene end by 6 bases; junction bases not matched to a gene: 8. Germline-derived CDR1 and CDR2 are LGHDT and YNNKEL (reference sequence). The CDR3 spans 15 residues. The CDR3 region is CASRVGTGGAHGYTF. The CDR3 bases are TGTGCCAGCAGAGTCGGGACAGGGGGCGCCCATGGCTACACCTTC.

This chain uses TRBV5-1 with TRBJ2-3, with 9 bases aligning to TRBD2. The CDR3 length is 15 residues. The J segment lost 1 base and the V segment lost 4 bases, leaving 4 bases of the junction unmatched. CDR1 is SGHRS and CDR2 is YFSETQ in the germline V gene. Here the CDR3 DNA reads TGCGCCAGCAGCCGATGGACTAGCGGCACAGATACGCAGTATTTT. Translation gives CASSRWTSGTDTQYF.

The chain carries TRBV10-3 and TRBJ1-6, with D possibly matching TRBD1 (6 bases). V gave up 3 bases and J gave up 11 bases, with 14 bases separating them. The CDR3 sequence is 14 residues long. Looked up from germline, CDR1 is ENHRY and CDR2 is SYGVKD. Here the CDR3 reads CAISDGRGGAPLHF. The CDR3 DNA reads as TGTGCCATCAGTGATGGGAGGGGGGGAGCACCCCTCCACTTT.

The J gene is TRBJ2-1, the V gene TRBV29-1; the match to TRBD1 covers 8 bases. Trimming removed 6 bases from V and 0 bases from J; junction bases left unmatched: 1. CDR1 and CDR2 from the germline V gene are SQVTM and ANQGSEA. The CDR3 runs to 13 residues. CDR3 coding DNA: TGCAGCGTCACAGGGGGCTCCTACAATGAGCAGTTCTTC. It yields the protein CSVTGGSYNEQFF.

The rearrangement uses TRBV28 and TRBJ1-5, with D uncertain. The germline V gene has CDR1 MDHEN and CDR2 SYDVKM. This CDR3 has 17 amino acids. The ends were cut back, 4 bases at V and 4 bases at J, with 20 bases in the middle. The CDR3 here is CASSSPRAAAGNQPQHF. The CDR3 bases are TGTGCCAGCAGTTCGCCCCGAGCCGCCGCGGGAAATCAGCCCCAGCATTTT.

This rearrangement joins TRBV19 to TRBJ2-7; tentative D call: TRBD2 (6 bases). The CDR3 consists of 14 residues. CDR1 is LNHDA, CDR2 SQIVND, per germline (reference sequence). V lost 2 bases and J lost 5, with 13 bases in between. The CDR3 sequence: CASSIMGEVHEQYF. Written as DNA, the CDR3 is TGTGCCAGTAGTATAATGGGGGAGGTCCACGAGCAGTACTTC.

This sequence joins TRBV28 and TRBJ2-1; 9 positions agree with TRBD1. The CDR3 spans 15 residues. The J segment lost 4 bases and the V segment lost 5 bases, leaving 6 bases of the junction unmatched. CDR1 and CDR2 (germline): MDHEN, SYDVKM. The CDR3 nucleotides read TGTGCCAGCAGTGAACAGGGGGCAGCTTACAATGAGCAGTTCTTC. It yields the protein CASSEQGAAYNEQFF.

This rearrangement joins TRBV7-8 to TRBJ2-7, with 11 bases aligning to TRBD1. V gave up 1 base and J gave up 2 bases; unmatched junction bases: 1. The CDR3 consists of 15 residues. Germline assignment: CDR1 SGHVS and CDR2 FQNEAQ. The CDR3: CASSLGGQGAYEQYF. The CDR3 DNA reads TGTGCCAGCAGCTTAGGGGGACAGGGGGCCTACGAGCAGTACTTC.

This chain uses TRBV28 with TRBJ1-2, with D hard to call. Germline V gene sequence: CDR1 MDHEN, CDR2 SYDVKM. CDR3 length: 11 residues. Deletions cut 7 bases from V and 0 bases from J, with 3 bases between. The CDR3 region is CASITNYGYTF. CDR3 DNA: TGTGCCAGCATTACTAACTATGGCTACACCTTC.

The chain is built from TRBV18 and TRBJ1-4, with D unclear. The V gene lost 2 bases and the J gene lost 3 bases, with 13 bases spanning the gap. This CDR3 spans 16 amino acids. Germline loops: CDR1 KGHSH, CDR2 LQKENI. DNA for the CDR3: TGTGCCAGCTCACCAGAGCGGGTGGCGGCTAATGAAAAACTGTTTTTT. This codes for CASSPERVAANEKLFF.

CDR3 sequence reads: CASSFTGDNQPQHF. CDR3 nucleotides: TGTGCCAGCAGCTTTACGGGGGACAATCAGCCCCAGCATTTT. J is TRBJ1-5 and V is TRBV7-9; weak D call: TRBD1 (5 bases). Germline V gene sequence: CDR1 SEHNR, CDR2 FQNEAQ (reference sequence). The CDR3 extends over 14 amino acids. V lost 3 bases and J lost 3, with 9 bases in between.

The chain recombines TRBV6-1 with TRBJ1-3, with D maybe TRBD1 (6 bases). Trimming pared 0 bases from V and 3 bases from J, leaving 6 bases between. CDR3 length: 14 residues. Germline lookup yields CDR1 MNHNS and CDR2 SASEGT. This CDR3 reads CASSEATGGNTIYF. DNA for the CDR3: TGTGCCAGCAGTGAAGCGACAGGTGGAAACACCATATATTTT.

The genes are TRBV6-6 and TRBJ2-7, with 9 positions matching TRBD1. The CDR3 runs 15 residues. CDR1 and CDR2 from the germline V gene are MNHNY and SVGAGI (reference sequence). The V segment lost 6 bases and the J segment 7 bases; nucleotides outside the gene matches: 13. The CDR3 region is CASSYEGTGSGEQYF. The CDR3 bases are TGTGCCAGCAGCTACGAGGGGACAGGGTCGGGTGAGCAGTACTTC.

The rearrangement uses TRBV5-6 and TRBJ2-5; TRBD2 matches 7 bases. Germline V gene sequence: CDR1 SGHDT, CDR2 YYEEEE. V dropped 3 bases and J dropped 3; count of bases not matched to a gene: 14. The CDR3 consists of 17 residues. The CDR3 nucleotides read TGTGCCAGCAGCTGGCTTGGGGCTAGCGGATACAAAGAGACCCAGTACTTC. Translated: CASSWLGASGYKETQYF.

The chain couples TRBV5-1 to TRBJ2-7; possible D gene TRBD2, 6 bases. This CDR3 comprises 13 residues. Germline assignment: CDR1 SGHRS and CDR2 YFSETQ. V was clipped by 1 base and J by 6 bases, with 11 bases between them. CDR3 region: CASSLPGTLEQYF. DNA for the CDR3: TGCGCCAGCAGCTTGCCCGGGACTCTCGAGCAGTACTTC.

The chain recombines TRBV19 with TRBJ1-2; 8 positions agree with TRBD1. Germline V gene lookup returns CDR1 LNHDA and CDR2 SQIVND (reference sequence). The J segment lost 8 bases and the V segment lost 4 bases, leaving 12 bases of the junction unmatched. The CDR3 length is 15 residues. The chain's CDR3 is CASSTLGQGGKGYTF. The CDR3 DNA is TGTGCCAGTAGTACCTTAGGACAGGGCGGTAAGGGCTACACCTTC.

This clone appeared a single time. The rearrangement joins TRBV29-1 to TRBJ2-7; 8 nucleotides match TRBD1. The CDR3 spans 13 residues. V lost 7 bases, J lost 1 base, and 6 bases stayed unmatched. The V gene's germline CDR1 is SQVTM and CDR2 ANQGSEA. The CDR3 sequence: CSGQGRDSYEQYF. CDR3 coding DNA: TGCAGCGGACAGGGGAGAGATTCCTACGAGCAGTACTTC.

The gene calls are TRBV7-9 and TRBJ2-7; D is unresolved. CDR3 length: 14 residues. Looked up from germline, CDR1 is SEHNR and CDR2 is FQNEAQ (reference sequence). V dropped 5 bases and J dropped 4 bases, with 15 bases sitting between them. The CDR3 DNA is TGTGCCAGCAGCACCAATTACGACATGTACGAGCAGTACTTC. Encoded protein: CASSTNYDMYEQYF.